Below are 12 T cell receptor beta chains sequenced from a single sample in a study of T cells in Graves' hyperthyroidism and ophthalmopathy. The CDR3 regions of TCR beta were amplified from RNA transcripts. The HTBI primer set served for first-round RT-PCR of the TCR CDR3. In TCRdb, the multiplex PCR reads were re-called with MiXCR into one record per CDR3 protein. The sample shows about 500,000 distinct CDR3 sequences, around an eighth of them seen only once. Specimen: blood. The source is a woman under 30 with Graves' hyperthyroidism.

This clonotype has more than one count but fewer than ten. CDR3 DNA: TGCAGTGCTAGAGCGGACAGCAACTCCTACGAGCAGTACTTC. Translated, it gives CSARADSNSYEQYF. V gene TRBV20-1 combines with J gene TRBJ2-7; D perhaps matches TRBD1 (6 bases). This CDR3 contains 14 residues. The germline V gene encodes CDR1 DFQATT and CDR2 SNEGSKA (reference sequence). The V and J ends lost 1 base and 0 bases respectively, with 10 bases between them.

This clonotype occurred a few times. V is TRBV3-1 and J is TRBJ1-1; D not certain. The ends were cut back, 3 bases at V and 6 bases at J, with 8 bases in the middle. The germline gives CDR1 LGHDT, CDR2 YNNKEL (reference sequence). This CDR3 has 12 residues. The CDR3 DNA sequence: TGTGCCAGCAGCCAGTGGGAGGCTGAAGCTTTCTTT. Its protein is CASSQWEAEAFF. Drawing the rest from reference TRBV3-1 and TRBJ1-1, the complete variable domain is DTAVSQTPKYLVTQMGNDKSIKCEQNLGHDTMYWYKQDSKKFLKIMFSYNNKELIINETVPNRFSPKSPDKAHLNLHINSLELGDSAVYFCASSQWEAEAFFGQGTRLTVV.

This clonotype was observed at least ten times. The chain joins TRBV6-6 to TRBJ1-2; D is unclear. Per the germline V gene, CDR1 is MNHNY and CDR2 is SVGAGI (reference sequence). V lost 2 bases to trimming and J lost 4 bases, with 14 bases between them. The CDR3 is made up of 15 amino acids. The CDR3 sequence is CASSYLAGSGYGYTF. CDR3 nucleotide sequence: TGTGCCAGCAGTTACCTTGCTGGGTCGGGCTATGGCTACACCTTC.

The CDR3 sequence: CASSLGTPAYEQYF. CDR3 DNA sequence: TGTGCCAGCAGTTTAGGTACGCCCGCCTACGAGCAGTACTTC. The rearrangement joins TRBV27 to TRBJ2-7; D not certain. V lost 2 bases, J lost 2 bases, and 10 bases lay in between. Germline V gene lookup returns CDR1 MNHEY and CDR2 SMNVEV (reference sequence). The CDR3 is 14 residues long.

This clonotype was observed many times. The chain is built from TRBV6-1 and TRBJ1-2; TRBD1 is a possible D gene (5 bases). The V end was cut by 4 bases, the J end by 4 bases, with 16 bases between. The CDR3 spans 15 residues. Germline V gives CDR1 MNHNS, CDR2 SASEGT. The CDR3 DNA follows: TGTGCCAGCAGTGCGCTCCCCAGGGACTCCTATGGCTACACCTTC. Its translation is CASSALPRDSYGYTF.

In this sample, this clonotype turned up many times. This chain joins TRBV28 and TRBJ2-4, with TRBD1 matching over 9 bases. The CDR3 sequence is 14 residues long. The V and J ends lost 3 bases and 7 bases, in that order; junction bases with no gene match: 4. CDR1 is MDHEN and CDR2 is SYDVKM in the germline V gene. CDR3 residues: CASSFRGQGNIQYF. DNA of the CDR3: TGTGCCAGCAGTTTCCGCGGACAGGGGAACATTCAGTACTTC.

This clonotype came up many times. This sequence joins TRBV11-2 and TRBJ2-1; 9 nucleotides match TRBD2. V was pared by 2 bases and J by 8 bases, with 19 bases of the junction left unmatched. Germline lookup yields CDR1 SGHAT and CDR2 FQNNGV. The CDR3 extends over 19 amino acids. For the CDR3, the DNA is TGTGCCAGCAGCTTATTCTCCTCCCGTAGTAGCGGGAGAATGGATGAGCAGTTCTTC. It specifies CASSLFSSRSSGRMDEQFF.

The chain couples TRBV28 to TRBJ2-7; 8 bases match TRBD1. The CDR3 consists of 15 residues. Losses at the gene ends were 6 bases for V and 0 bases for J; bases not matched to a gene: 7. Germline loops: CDR1 MDHEN, CDR2 SYDVKM. CDR3 sequence reads: CASRQDRASSYEQYF. The CDR3 DNA reads as TGTGCCAGCAGACAGGACAGGGCCAGCTCCTACGAGCAGTACTTC.

CDR3 nucleotides: TGTGCCAGCAGTTTTGCTAGCGGAGCCTACAATGAGCAGTTCTTC. Protein sequence: CASSFASGAYNEQFF. The chain combines TRBV12-3 or TRBV12-4 with TRBJ2-1; TRBD2 matches 7 bases. The junction had 4 bases not matched to a gene; V was cut back by 3 bases and J by 2 bases. The CDR3 loop spans 15 amino acids.

The gene calls are TRBV4-2 and TRBJ2-3; D gene ambiguous. Germline values: CDR1 LGHNA, CDR2 YNFKEQ. Between the trimmed V and J ends, which lost 1 base and 6 bases, there was a span of 8 bases. CDR3 length: 13 amino acids. The CDR3 reads CASSQVRPDTQYF. CDR3 bases: TGTGCCAGCAGCCAAGTACGACCCGATACGCAGTATTTT.

This clonotype was recorded many times. The chain has TRBV11-3 and TRBJ1-2; the D is unclear. Deletions cut 3 bases from V and 1 base from J, with 3 bases between. The CDR3 sequence is 12 residues long. Per germline, CDR1 SGHNT and CDR2 YENEEA. For the CDR3, the DNA is TGTGCCAGCAGCTTCAGTAACTATGGCTACACCTTC. Its translation: CASSFSNYGYTF.

Many counts were recorded for this clonotype. In DNA, the CDR3 is TGTGCCAGCAGTGACCGGGGGAATCAAGAGACCCAGTACTTC. This codes for CASSDRGNQETQYF. The V gene is TRBV6-1, the J gene TRBJ2-5, with D tentatively TRBD2 (6 bases). Per the germline V gene, CDR1 is MNHNS and CDR2 is SASEGT. This CDR3 has 14 residues. V was shortened by 3 bases and J by 2 bases, with 10 bases between the two germline ends.